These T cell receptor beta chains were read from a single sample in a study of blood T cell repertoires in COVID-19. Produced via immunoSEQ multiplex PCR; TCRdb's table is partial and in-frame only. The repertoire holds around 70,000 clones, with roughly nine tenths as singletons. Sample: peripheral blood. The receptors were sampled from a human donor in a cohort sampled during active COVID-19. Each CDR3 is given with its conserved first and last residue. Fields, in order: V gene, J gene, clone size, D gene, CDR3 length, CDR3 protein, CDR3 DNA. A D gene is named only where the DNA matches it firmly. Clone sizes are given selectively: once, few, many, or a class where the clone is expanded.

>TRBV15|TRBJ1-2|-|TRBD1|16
CATSRDKQGANYGYTF
TGTGCCACCAGCAGAGATAAACAGGGGGCGAACTATGGCTACACCTTC
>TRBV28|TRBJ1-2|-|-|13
CASSPQPHNGYTF
TGTGCCAGCAGCCCCCAACCACACAATGGCTACACCTTC
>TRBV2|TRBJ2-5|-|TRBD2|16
CASSGVLAGGGETQYF
TGTGCCAGCAGTGGTGTGCTAGCGGGAGGGGGGGAGACCCAGTACTTC
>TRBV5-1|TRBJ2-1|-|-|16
CASSLGGGAPRNEQFF
TGCGCCAGCAGCCTCGGAGGGGGGGCCCCGAGGAATGAGCAGTTCTTC
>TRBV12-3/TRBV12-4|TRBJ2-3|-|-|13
CASSLHSSDTQYF
TGTGCCAGCAGTTTACACAGTTCAGATACGCAGTATTTT
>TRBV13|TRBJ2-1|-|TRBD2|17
CASSSREGPGPYNEQFF
TGTGCCAGCAGCTCCCGGGAGGGCCCCGGCCCCTACAATGAGCAGTTCTTC
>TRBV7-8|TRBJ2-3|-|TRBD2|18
CASSLGFPGLANTDTQYF
TGTGCCAGCAGCTTAGGATTCCCCGGACTAGCGAACACAGATACGCAGTATTTT
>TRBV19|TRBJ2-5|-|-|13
CASSMQVRETQYF
TGTGCCAGTAGTATGCAGGTTAGGGAGACCCAGTACTTC
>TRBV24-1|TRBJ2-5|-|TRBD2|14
CATSDIASGETQYF
TGTGCCACCAGTGATATAGCTAGCGGGGAGACCCAGTACTTC
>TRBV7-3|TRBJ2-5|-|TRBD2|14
CASSSSGDQETQYF
TGTGCCAGCAGCTCCAGCGGGGACCAAGAGACCCAGTACTTC
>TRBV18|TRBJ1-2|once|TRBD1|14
CASSPTGRDYGYTF
TGTGCCAGCTCTCCGACAGGGCGCGACTATGGCTACACCTTC
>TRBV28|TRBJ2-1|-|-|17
CASNQLEAIQGGNEQFF
TGTGCCAGCAACCAACTTGAAGCGATACAGGGGGGGAATGAGCAGTTCTTC
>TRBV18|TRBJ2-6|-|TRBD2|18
CASSTGGGPSAGANVLTF
TGTGCCAGCTCTACCGGGGGAGGGCCCAGCGCTGGGGCCAACGTCCTGACTTTC
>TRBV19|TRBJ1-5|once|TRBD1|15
CASNTGQADGEPQHF
TGTGCCAGTAATACGGGACAGGCGGATGGAGAGCCCCAGCATTTT
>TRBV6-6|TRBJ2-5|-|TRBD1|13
CASSPGQATTQYF
TGTGCCAGCAGCCCAGGACAGGCCACGACCCAGTACTTC
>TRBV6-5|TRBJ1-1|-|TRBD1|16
CASSYRRSDRGAEAFF
TGTGCCAGCAGTTACCGGCGATCGGACAGGGGTGCTGAAGCTTTCTTT
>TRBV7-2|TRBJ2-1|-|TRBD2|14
CASSLGLAGAEQFF
TGTGCCAGCAGCTTAGGTCTAGCGGGAGCTGAGCAGTTCTTC
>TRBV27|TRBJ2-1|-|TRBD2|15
CASSSAGGPRNEQFF
TGTGCCAGCAGTTCAGCGGGAGGGCCTCGGAATGAGCAGTTCTTC